This T cell receptor beta chain originates from a study of shared clonotypes between healthy human individuals (TCRdb year 2020). Looking at the study overall: The cohort comprised a couple of women and a few men aged 18 to 49 years. For each donor, three plates each were used for CD4 naive and CD4 memory, two plates were used for CD8 naive, and one plate was used for CD8 memory. Blood TCR repertoires of a handful of healthy adults were deeply sequenced to estimate repertoire size and the extent of clonotype sharing between individuals. To increase sequencing depth and limit assay-specific biases, different laboratories used diverse techniques to prepare libraries and sequence TCR repertoires. Each donor's leukapheresis produced roughly between roughly 0.85 and 9.5 billion PBMCs. What the authors observed across the whole study: The small number of donors limited the genetic and exposure-history diversity represented. Roughly 5% of naive CD4, around 4% of naive CD8, approximately 2% of memory CD4, and around 0.4% of memory CD8 clonotypes were shared across a few donors. Pairwise subsampling indicated that sequencing depth was expected to affect the degree of clonotype sharing among donors. Sampling was restricted to blood, and TCR repertoires in tissue are likely to differ from TCR repertoires in blood. Compared with non-shared clonotypes, clonotypes shared by all four sorted-subset donors had higher generation probabilities. Naive subsets generally had larger estimated clonotype richness than memory subsets did. Rarefaction of sorted-subset datasets indicated incomplete sequencing despite the large sequencing depth.

At the junction V is shortened by 3 bases and J by 1 base, with 13 bases in between. Including the terminal cysteine and phenylalanine, the CDR3 comprises 15 residues. Only CDR3 DNA is held: 45 bases, read in frame from base 1. According to the germline V gene, CDR1 reads LGHNA and CDR2 reads YSLEER. Worth noting for this clone: The antigen it binds to is not known. Nothing much larger sits one base from this clone, and base qualities are not available.

CD8 naive samples consisted of CD45RO-negative cells that were positively selected for CCR7, yielding a CD45RA+CCR7+ population without TemRA cells. Donors were healthy HIV-negative adults with no recently reported acute infections or vaccinations. Every donor was a Caucasian adult residing in Nashville, Tennessee, USA. Blood was obtained by leukapheresis, after which PBMCs were separated by Ficoll-Histopaque density gradient centrifugation and cryopreserved in liquid nitrogen vapor phase. Purity and quantity of every magnetically sorted T cell population were checked by analytical flow cytometry. Genomic DNA was isolated from each sorted fraction and quantified by UV absorbance on a Nanodrop 2000c. Using the deep immunoSEQ assay, multiplex PCR amplified TCR CDR3 regions from genomic DNA. For each cell subset, the extracted genomic DNA was distributed evenly across all wells of several immunoSEQ 96-well plates, and each plate served as one replicate. For sorted subsets, around 200 ng genomic DNA, equal to some 28,000 T cell genomes, was loaded into each replicate PCR. Purified libraries were measured with a Qubit 3.0 fluorometer, size-checked on a Bioanalyzer 2100, and measured again with the KAPA Library Quantification kit. Every immunoSEQ 96-well plate was sequenced on a dedicated single-read 150-cycle Illumina NextSeq 550 flow cell. In the authors' own workflow: The immunoSEQ output contained only junctional sequences without quality scores, so filtering could not match that applied to full-length reads. To assign V/J genes and CDR3, sequences were annotated against IMGT germline references using PyIR, a Python wrapper for IgBLAST v1.9. Reads were filtered out if the reads had weak V/J assignments (E-value above 1e-6), no CDR3, stop codons, out-of-frame junctions, or ambiguous translated residues. V3J clonotypes were defined by identical inferred V gene, J gene, and CDR3 amino acid sequence. To compute the percentage overlap between repertoires, the number of shared unique clonotypes was divided by the size of the smaller repertoire. RTK rarefaction, the Chao1 estimator, and Recon v2.1 estimates of unobserved clonotypes were used to assess repertoire richness. For all TCRbeta clonotypes obtained by the gDNA method from four donors, generation probabilities were computed with OLGA. Imported from immuneACCESS, the table was reduced by TCRdb to in-frame sequences with V and J called. These copies leave out some clones; in studies compared against another copy, an unresolved V gene accounts for under half, and the cause of the remainder is not known. That table is the source of V, J and clone size, and D and trimming were worked out from the DNA. The sample table records approximately 2,200,000 clones; about 93% of these occur just once. Together, the top ten hold more than 1.5% of the sample.

The sequence came from a man between 18 and 29 years old in good health. Some clones in this sample may be carry-over from other donors' samples. The specimen sequenced was naive CD8+ T cells from PBMCs. What the cell subset or site label conveys for this sample: CD45RA+CCR7+. The chain couples TRBV4-3 to TRBJ2-7; D gene: possibly TRBD1, on 6 matching bases. The nucleotides read TGCGCCAGCAGCCAGATGCGGCAGGGGTCCTACGAGCAGTACTTC. This is translated as CASSQMRQGSYEQYF.